A single sample gave rise to the 26 T cell receptor beta chains below, sequenced in a study of blood T cell repertoires in COVID-19. Assay: immunoSEQ multiplex PCR; the TCRdb copy retains only in-frame clones and omits some. Among tens of thousands of clones listed, approximately 85% were seen once. The sequencing sample was made of peripheral blood. The receptors were gathered from a human donor in a cohort sampled during active COVID-19.

The gene calls are TRBV3-1 (or the pseudogene TRBV3-2) and TRBJ2-5; possible D gene TRBD1, 6 bases. The CDR3 is 17 residues long. Germline values: CDR1 LGHDT, CDR2 YNNKEL (reference sequence). Trimming cost V 0 bases and J 1 base, with 15 bases left between them. DNA of the CDR3: TGTGCCAGCAGCCAAGAAAGGTTGGGACACCTCCAAGAGACCCAGTACTTC. Its translation: CASSQERLGHLQETQYF.

The chain employs TRBV7-9 and TRBJ1-6; maybe TRBD1 (6 bases). Trimming pared 7 bases from V and 4 bases from J, leaving 14 bases between. Germline V gene data show CDR1 as SEHNR and CDR2 as FQNEAQ (reference sequence). CDR3 length: 15 residues. CDR3 sequence reads: CASTSQGVYNSPLHF. The CDR3 DNA is TGTGCCAGCACCTCACAGGGAGTTTATAATTCACCCCTCCACTTT.

CDR3 bases: TGTGCCAGCAGCCCACTCTACGCCGGGACTAGCGGGGGAGGGGAGCAGTTCTTC. This gives the protein CASSPLYAGTSGGGEQFF. The chain is built from TRBV3-1 (or the pseudogene TRBV3-2) and TRBJ2-1; the match to TRBD2 covers 14 bases. V trimming: 4 bases; J trimming: 10 bases; junction bases outside the gene matches: 15. The CDR3 has 18 residues. The germline V gene has CDR1 LGHDT and CDR2 YNNKEL (reference sequence).

This rearrangement joins TRBV19 to TRBJ2-2, with 9 bases lining up with TRBD1. Germline V gene data show CDR1 as LNHDA and CDR2 as SQIVND (reference sequence). The junction had 3 bases not matched to a gene; V was cut back by 5 bases and J by 5 bases. The length of the CDR3 is 14 residues. CDR3 protein: CASSVGQGTGELFF. Written as DNA, the CDR3 is TGTGCCAGTAGTGTCGGACAGGGGACCGGGGAGCTGTTTTTT.

On this clone itself: An end of the junction does not agree with germline; a read error may underlie this. This chain connects TRBV7-8 to TRBJ2-5; 7 bases map to TRBD2. The CDR3 length is 16 residues. CDR1 and CDR2 (germline): SGHVS, FQNEAQ. CDR3: CASSFIFSGPQGTQYF. The CDR3, as DNA: TGTGCCAGCAGCTTCATCTTTAGCGGGCCCCAAGGGACCCAGTACTTC. The full variable domain, rest sourced from reference TRBV7-8 and TRBJ2-5, is GAGVSQSPRYKVAKRGQDVALRCDPISGHVSLFWYQQALGQGPEFLTYFQNEAQLDKSGLPSDRFFAERPEGSVSTLKIQRTQQEDSAVYLCASSFIFSGPQGTQYFGPGTRLLVL.

The genes are TRBV12-1 and TRBJ2-7; TRBD2, as called in the table, went unchecked against the DNA. TRBV12-1 is given as a pseudogene. The CDR3 spans 16 residues. The CDR3 DNA sequence: TGTGCCAGCAACCTACCTAGCGGAACAAGCTCCTACGAGCAGTACTTC. Its translation: CASNLPSGTSSYEQYF.

The genes are TRBV5-4 and TRBJ2-3, with TRBD2 as a possible D gene (6 bases). CDR1 is SGHNT, CDR2 YYREEE, per germline (reference sequence). The CDR3 is 16 amino acids. Trimming took off 0 bases at V and 2 bases at J, with 13 bases between the two ends. The chain's CDR3 is CASSLGLARYTDTQYF. For the CDR3, the DNA is TGTGCCAGCAGCTTGGGGCTAGCGAGGTACACAGATACGCAGTATTTT.

The chain joins TRBV4-1 to TRBJ2-1, with TRBD2 matching over 10 bases. The germline V gene has CDR1 MGHRA and CDR2 YSYEKL. This CDR3 is 16 amino acids long. Losses at the gene ends were 3 bases for V and 4 bases for J; bases not matched to a gene: 6. The CDR3 loop is CASSQDASGGYNEQFF. The CDR3 DNA sequence: TGCGCCAGCAGCCAGGATGCTAGCGGGGGATACAATGAGCAGTTCTTC.

The genes are TRBV24-1 and TRBJ2-3; D is unclear. Deletions cut 5 bases from V and 0 bases from J, with 11 bases between. Germline V gene sequence: CDR1 KGHDR, CDR2 SFDVKD. The CDR3 loop spans 15 amino acids. CDR3 sequence: CATSVGLFSTDTQYF. CDR3 nucleotides: TGTGCCACCAGTGTCGGGTTGTTTAGCACAGATACGCAGTATTTT.

The gene calls are TRBV6-2 or TRBV6-3 and TRBJ2-3; TRBD2 aligns across 7 bases. Losses at the gene ends were 6 bases for V and 8 bases for J; bases not matched to a gene: 5. Germline V gives CDR1 MNHEY, CDR2 SVGEGT. The CDR3 totals 12 residues. The CDR3 sequence: CASSPGLSTQYF. The CDR3 DNA reads as TGTGCCAGCAGCCCGGGACTATCTACGCAGTATTTT.

The V gene is TRBV7-3, the J gene TRBJ2-4; 14 bases agree with TRBD2. J lost 12 bases, V lost 5 bases, and 3 bases had no gene match. The CDR3 is made up of 13 amino acids. Per germline, CDR1 SGHTA and CDR2 FQGTGA. CDR3 bases: TGTGCCAGCAGCCGGACTAGCGGGGGGAATCAGTACTTC. It translates to CASSRTSGGNQYF.

This chain uses TRBV11-2 with TRBJ1-2; TRBD1 matches at 7 bases. Germline CDR1 reads SGHAT; CDR2 reads FQNNGV. The V gene end was trimmed by 5 bases and the J gene end by 7 bases; junction bases not matched to a gene: 7. The CDR3 is 13 amino acids. The CDR3 DNA sequence: TGTGCCAGCAGCCGGGACAGCGGTTCTGGCTACACCTTC. As protein: CASSRDSGSGYTF.

This clone was picked up one time. The V call is TRBV29-1, the J call TRBJ2-7; 8 bases map to TRBD1. This CDR3 spans 14 amino acids. Germline V gene sequence: CDR1 SQVTM, CDR2 ANQGSEA. J lost 3 bases, V lost 6 bases, and 10 bases had no gene match. As DNA, the CDR3 is TGCAGCGTCCTACAGAATACAGGGGGCTACGAGCAGTACTTC. It encodes CSVLQNTGGYEQYF.

This chain links TRBV24-1 with TRBJ1-3; 7 positions agree with TRBD1. Trimming took 4 bases from V and 1 from J; bases not matched to a gene: 3. CDR1 is KGHDR and CDR2 is SFDVKD in the germline V gene. The CDR3 runs 15 residues. The CDR3 bases are TGTGCCACCAGTGACCCGACAGGGTCTGGAAACACCATATATTTT. Encoded protein: CATSDPTGSGNTIYF.

The chain links TRBV27 to TRBJ1-3; D unresolved. V lost 4 bases and J 4 bases, leaving 23 bases between the germline ends. The CDR3 is 18 amino acids. Germline CDR1 is MNHEY and CDR2 is SMNVEV (reference sequence). The CDR3 loop is CASSSNPTGFGRGNTIYF. The CDR3 nucleotides are TGTGCCAGCAGTTCTAACCCGACGGGCTTCGGGAGAGGAAACACCATATATTTT.

This clone was recorded only once. The chain employs TRBV10-1 and TRBJ2-5; D possibly corresponds to TRBD1 (6 bases). Germline values: CDR1 WNHNN, CDR2 SYGVQD (reference sequence). V lost 0 bases and J lost 3, with 8 bases in between. The CDR3 covers 14 residues. The CDR3 DNA sequence: TGCGCCAGCAGTGAGTCGAGGGGGAAAGAGACCCAGTACTTC. Translating it yields CASSESRGKETQYF.

This clone has just one count. This rearrangement joins TRBV4-3 to TRBJ1-1; D possibly corresponds to TRBD1 (5 bases). The V and J ends lost 0 bases and 5 bases respectively, with 16 bases between them. The germline CDR1 and CDR2 sequences are LGHNA and YSLEER. The CDR3 covers 16 residues. CDR3 nucleotide sequence: TGCGCCAGCAGCCAAGAACTCCTACCCAGGGAAACTGAAGCTTTCTTT. It translates to CASSQELLPRETEAFF.

There are a few counts of this clone. This chain connects TRBV19 to TRBJ1-2; 8 bases are a match to TRBD1. Germline V lookup: CDR1 LNHDA, CDR2 SQIVND (reference sequence). The CDR3 covers 14 residues. With V trimmed by 6 bases and J by 6 bases, 9 bases remained unmatched. This CDR3 reads CASSQDRGGDGYTF. Written as DNA, the CDR3 is TGTGCCAGTAGCCAAGACAGGGGCGGGGATGGCTACACCTTC.

The CDR3 protein is CASSRAGGSNQPQHF. In DNA form, the CDR3 reads TGTGCCAGTAGTAGGGCAGGCGGGAGCAATCAGCCCCAGCATTTT. The rearrangement links TRBV19 to TRBJ1-5; no reliable D call. The V gene's germline CDR1 is LNHDA and CDR2 SQIVND (reference sequence). This CDR3 is built from 15 residues. Trimming pared 4 bases from V and 1 base from J, leaving 11 bases between.

This clone was recorded a few times. The chain joins TRBV12-3 or TRBV12-4 to TRBJ2-1, with a possible D match to TRBD2 (5 bases). Trimming cost V 5 bases and J 16 bases, with 18 bases left between them. The CDR3 has 12 amino acids. The DNA of the CDR3 is TGTGCCAGCAGTCCGGACTCGGTCGCGGGTTTCTTC. It is translated as CASSPDSVAGFF.

The chain recombines TRBV3-1 (or the pseudogene TRBV3-2) with TRBJ2-2; 8 bases line up with TRBD2. Trimming removed 1 base from V and 5 bases from J; junction bases left unmatched: 6. The CDR3 contains 16 residues. Germline V gene sequence: CDR1 LGHDT, CDR2 YNNKEL (reference sequence). CDR3 protein: CASSQGMAGGTGELFF. In DNA, the CDR3 is TGTGCCAGCAGCCAAGGGATGGCGGGGGGAACCGGGGAGCTGTTTTTT.

This chain uses TRBV3-1 (or the pseudogene TRBV3-2) with TRBJ2-5; D gene uncertain. V lost 1 base to trimming and J lost 4 bases, with 13 bases between them. The length of the CDR3 is 15 residues. Germline V CDR1 and CDR2: LGHDT, YNNKEL (reference sequence). CDR3 DNA: TGTGCCAGCAGCCAAGGCGTCTCCGCCCTAGAGACCCAGTACTTC. It translates to CASSQGVSALETQYF.

The chain has TRBV10-3 and TRBJ1-6; 10 bases are a match to TRBD1. The CDR3 consists of 16 residues. The V and J ends lost 4 bases and 9 bases, in that order; junction bases with no gene match: 9. The germline CDR1 and CDR2 sequences are ENHRY and SYGVKD. Written as DNA, the CDR3 is TGTGCCATCAGTGCGCAAACGACAGGGGGCGGTTCACCCCTCCACTTT. Protein sequence: CAISAQTTGGGSPLHF.

This clone was counted between two and nine times. A read error may produce the germline difference seen at one junction end. This sequence joins TRBV7-9 and TRBJ1-2; 8 bases align to TRBD1. CDR3 length: 12 amino acids. Per germline, CDR1 SEHNR and CDR2 FQNEAQ (reference sequence). CDR3: CASSPGGWTTIF. As DNA, the CDR3 is TGTGCCAGCAGCCCAGGGGGCTGGACAACCATCTTC.

This clone was found a few times. This chain joins TRBV9 and TRBJ1-5; D unresolved. The CDR3 totals 15 residues. The germline gives CDR1 SGDLS, CDR2 YYNGEE. V was trimmed by 3 bases and J by 4 bases, leaving 14 bases between them. This CDR3 reads CASSASWAGNQPQHF. The CDR3 nucleotides are TGTGCCAGCAGCGCCTCCTGGGCGGGTAATCAGCCCCAGCATTTT. Complete variable domain (other parts from reference TRBV9 and TRBJ1-5): DSGVTQTPKHLITATGQRVTLRCSPRSGDLSVYWYQQSLDQGLQFLIQYYNGEERAKGNILERFSAQQFPDLHSELNLSSLELGDSALYFCASSASWAGNQPQHFGDGTRLSIL.

This rearrangement joins TRBV10-3 to TRBJ2-5; 7 bases align to TRBD1. Losses at the gene ends were 4 bases for V and 1 base for J; bases not matched to a gene: 3. This CDR3 comprises 14 residues. Germline CDR1 ENHRY, CDR2 SYGVKD. The CDR3 DNA reads TGTGCCATCAGTGTCGACAGGGCCCAAGAGACCCAGTACTTC. Its protein product is CAISVDRAQETQYF.